This T cell receptor (beta chain) originates from a study of cytomegalovirus exposure and HLA in healthy donors. Study-wide context: The roughly 100 million unique TCR beta sequences, from roughly 180 million T cells, were found by an earlier analysis.

Germline assignment: CDR1 GTSNPN and CDR2 SVGIG (reference sequence). The length of the CDR3 is 15 residues. V dropped 0 bases and J dropped 2 bases, with 13 bases sitting between them. In the PCR, 60 Vbeta and 13 Jbeta primers were used. Using immunoSEQ multiplex PCR, the repertoire was profiled, and TCRdb retains in-frame clones only, with some absent. Here the sample spans about 160,000 clones, roughly 81% being singletons. The chain has TRBV30 and TRBJ2-5; TRBD2 is a possible D gene (6 bases). This clonotype was sampled from a man younger than 30 in good health and CMV-seropositive. Sequencing was done on a sample of PBMCs. CDR3: CAWSVGVAEQETQYF. Here the CDR3 DNA reads TGTGCCTGGAGTGTGGGGGTAGCGGAGCAAGAGACCCAGTACTTC.